What follows are 27 T cell receptor beta chains derived from one specimen sequenced in a study of cytomegalovirus exposure and HLA in healthy donors. The study ran its PCR with 60 Vbeta and 13 Jbeta primers. Sequencing was performed with immunoSEQ multiplex PCR; in TCRdb, only in-frame clones are kept and a portion is missing. The data show about 83,000 clones, with 70% to 85% seen just once and approximately 8.9% held by the top ten. The sample comprised PBMCs. Receptors were obtained from a man aged 60 to 75 in good health and CMV-seronegative.

V is TRBV18 and J is TRBJ2-2, with TRBD1 identical over 9 bases. Germline V CDR1 and CDR2: KGHSH, LQKENI. CDR3 size: 19 residues. Trimming cost V 6 bases and J 4 bases; bases outside gene matches: 18. The DNA of the CDR3 is TGTGCCAGCTCCCCCGATTGGGACAGGGTCTGGACTAGCACCGGGGAGCTGTTTTTT. Protein: CASSPDWDRVWTSTGELFF. The whole variable domain, filled in from reference TRBV18 and TRBJ2-2, reads NAGVMQNPRHLVRRRGQEARLRCSPMKGHSHVYWYRQLPEEGLKFMVYLQKENIIDESGMPKERFSAEFPKEGPSILRIQQVVRGDSAAYFCASSPDWDRVWTSTGELFFGEGSRLTVL.

This rearrangement joins TRBV30 to TRBJ1-6; 12 bases align to TRBD1. Trimming took 2 bases from V and 13 from J; bases not matched to a gene: 6. Germline V lookup: CDR1 GTSNPN, CDR2 SVGIG (reference sequence). The CDR3 totals 14 residues. The CDR3 coding sequence is TGTGCCTGGAGTTCCGGGACAGGGGGCCTTCCCCTCCACTTT. Translating it yields CAWSSGTGGLPLHF.

This clone was picked up a small number of times. The chain combines TRBV9 with TRBJ2-1; TRBD2 matches at 8 bases. With 2 bases clipped from V and 10 bases from J, the junction kept 14 bases outside the gene matches. The CDR3 covers 16 residues. Germline CDR1 SGDLS, CDR2 YYNGEE. CDR3 sequence: CASSVPRGAPLREQFF. CDR3 DNA: TGTGCCAGCAGCGTTCCGCGGGGGGCTCCGCTCCGGGAGCAGTTCTTC.

The V call is TRBV5-4, the J call TRBJ2-1; 12 bases agree with TRBD2. With 4 bases clipped from V and 8 bases from J, the junction kept 10 bases outside the gene matches. CDR1 is SGHNT and CDR2 is YYREEE in the germline V gene (reference sequence). The CDR3 is 16 residues long. The CDR3 region has the DNA TGTGCCAGCAGCAATCGACTAGCGGGGGATTTCGATGAGCAGTTCTTC. It yields the protein CASSNRLAGDFDEQFF.

The chain employs TRBV27 and TRBJ1-6, with no clear D. V lost 0 bases and J 9 bases, leaving 6 bases between the germline ends. Germline V CDR1 and CDR2: MNHEY, SMNVEV (reference sequence). CDR3 length: 13 amino acids. In DNA form, the CDR3 reads TGTGCCAGCAGTTTATCGTTCAGTTCACCCCTCCACTTT. Translation: CASSLSFSSPLHF.

The chain is built from TRBV5-4 and TRBJ2-1; 7 nucleotides align to TRBD1. Germline V CDR1 and CDR2: SGHNT, YYREEE (reference sequence). Unmatched junction bases numbered 4, after V lost 0 bases and J lost 4 bases. The CDR3 has 15 amino acids. The CDR3 protein is CASSLEGGEYNEQFF. CDR3 DNA: TGTGCCAGCAGCTTGGAAGGGGGCGAGTACAATGAGCAGTTCTTC.

There are a few counts of this clone. At one end the junction does not follow the germline gene, possibly because of a read error. This chain links TRBV6-6 with TRBJ2-1; D gene unclear. CDR3 length: 12 amino acids. Germline lookup yields CDR1 MNHNY and CDR2 SVGAGI (reference sequence). In nucleotides, the CDR3 is TGTGCCAGCAGCTACTCCCAAAATGAGCAGTTCTTC. Protein sequence: CASSYSQNEQFF.

V is TRBV21-1 and J is TRBJ1-1. TRBV21-1 is tagged as a pseudogene. The CDR3 totals 13 residues. The CDR3 nucleotides read TGTGCCAGCAGCAAGCCGCGGAACACTGAAGCTTTCTTT. It translates to CASSKPRNTEAFF.

This chain connects TRBV6-6 to TRBJ2-7, with TRBD2 as a possible D gene (6 bases). V was cut by 2 bases and J by 8 bases, with 13 bases left in between. Looked up from germline, CDR1 is MNHNY and CDR2 is SVGAGI (reference sequence). This CDR3 region has 13 residues. The CDR3 region has the DNA TGTGCCAGCAGTTACGATGGGGGGAACAAGCAGTACTTC. This codes for CASSYDGGNKQYF.

Only one count was recorded for this clone. The chain couples TRBV5-8 to TRBJ2-7; D remains ambiguous. From germline, CDR1 is SGHTS and CDR2 YDEGEE. The ends were cut back, 6 bases at V and 0 bases at J, with 7 bases in the middle. The CDR3 has 12 residues. The CDR3 is CASTMSSYEQYF. DNA for the CDR3: TGTGCCAGCACCATGAGCTCCTACGAGCAGTACTTC. Full variable domain (missing parts from reference TRBV5-8 and TRBJ2-7): EAGVTQSPTHLIKTRGQQATLRCSPISGHTSVYWYQQALGLGLQFLLWYDEGEERNRGNFPPRFSGRQFPNYSSELNVNALELEDSALYLCASTMSSYEQYFGPGTRLTVT.

The sample holds a few counts of this clone. The chain combines TRBV4-1 with TRBJ2-7, with 8 bases lining up with TRBD1. From germline, CDR1 is MGHRA and CDR2 YSYEKL. This CDR3 is 15 amino acids long. The trim removed 4 bases at V and 2 bases at J, leaving 7 bases unmatched. The CDR3 loop reads CASSPGQGDTYEQYF. The CDR3 DNA reads TGCGCCAGCAGCCCCGGACAGGGAGATACCTACGAGCAGTACTTC.

This rearrangement joins TRBV7-9 to TRBJ2-7, with TRBD2 identical over 8 bases. J lost 2 bases, V lost 11 bases, and 11 bases had no gene match. Germline lookup yields CDR1 SEHNR and CDR2 FQNEAQ (reference sequence). The CDR3 is 14 amino acids. The CDR3 here is CAGGGAGAPYEQYF. CDR3 coding DNA: TGTGCCGGGGGGGGAGCGGGAGCCCCCTACGAGCAGTACTTC.

V and J are TRBV30 and TRBJ1-1, with D maybe TRBD1 (6 bases). This CDR3 is built from 11 residues. Germline V gene data show CDR1 as GTSNPN and CDR2 as SVGIG (reference sequence). The V and J ends lost 5 bases and 8 bases respectively, with 12 bases between them. In DNA, the CDR3 is TGTGCCTGGTACAGGGCCCCCGAAGCTTTCTTT. Its protein product is CAWYRAPEAFF. Full variable domain (missing parts from reference TRBV30 and TRBJ1-1): SQTIHQWPATLVQPVGSPLSLECTVEGTSNPNLYWYRQAAGRGLQLLFYSVGIGQISSEVPQNLSASRPQDRQFILSSKKLLLSDSGFYLCAWYRAPEAFFGQGTRLTVV.

V gene TRBV4-1 combines with J gene TRBJ2-1; 7 bases match TRBD2. Per the germline V gene, CDR1 is MGHRA and CDR2 is YSYEKL. The length of the CDR3 is 16 residues. The V gene end was trimmed by 0 bases and the J gene end by 4 bases; junction bases not matched to a gene: 6. CDR3 residues: CASSQEDGGTYNEQFF. The CDR3 nucleotides are TGCGCCAGCAGCCAAGAAGACGGGGGGACTTACAATGAGCAGTTCTTC.

V and J are TRBV11-2 and TRBJ2-7; 11 bases are a match to TRBD1. Germline CDR1 and CDR2: SGHAT and FQNNGV. The CDR3 consists of 15 residues. Trimming at V came to 5 bases and at J to 4 bases, leaving 7 bases not matched to a gene. The CDR3 region is CASSPGTGGFYEQYF. As DNA, the CDR3 is TGTGCCAGCAGCCCAGGGACAGGGGGTTTTTACGAGCAGTACTTC.

The genes are TRBV18 and TRBJ1-3; 8 bases match TRBD1. The V segment lost 0 bases and the J segment 2 bases; nucleotides outside the gene matches: 3. CDR3 size: 16 residues. Germline V CDR1 and CDR2: KGHSH, LQKENI. The CDR3 sequence is CASSPPGQVAGNTIYF. The DNA of the CDR3 is TGTGCCAGCTCACCACCGGGACAGGTGGCTGGAAACACCATATATTTT.

This chain uses TRBV6-6 with TRBJ2-4; 7 nucleotides line up with TRBD1. Germline V lookup: CDR1 MNHNY, CDR2 SVGAGI (reference sequence). The J segment lost 9 bases and the V segment lost 7 bases, leaving 6 bases of the junction unmatched. This CDR3 comprises 12 residues. The CDR3 spells CASTHRGGIQYF. Here the CDR3 DNA reads TGTGCCAGCACACACAGGGGCGGCATTCAGTACTTC.

The table lists this clone with many counts. The CDR3 sequence: CASSAGESYEQYF. The CDR3 nucleotides are TGTGCCAGCTCTGCCGGGGAGTCCTACGAGCAGTACTTC. This chain joins TRBV6-1 and TRBJ2-7, with D perhaps TRBD2 (5 bases). CDR1 and CDR2 (germline): MNHNS, SASEGT. Trimming removed 8 bases at V and 1 base at J, with 12 bases between. The CDR3 totals 13 residues.

The rearrangement uses TRBV19 and TRBJ2-1, with D possibly being TRBD1 (6 bases). The CDR3 spans 15 residues. The V end lost 7 bases, the J end lost 1 base, and 14 bases lay between the germline ends. Germline CDR1 is LNHDA and CDR2 is SQIVND (reference sequence). The CDR3 nucleotides read TGTGCCAGTACCATGGACAGTTTATCCTACAATGAGCAGTTCTTC. Its protein product is CASTMDSLSYNEQFF.

The V call is TRBV2, the J call TRBJ1-2; D ambiguous. Germline loops: CDR1 SNHLY, CDR2 FYNNEI. The CDR3 spans 12 residues. Trimming cost V 3 bases and J 4 bases, with 6 bases left between them. The CDR3 coding sequence is TGTGCCAGCAGTGATAGGAGCTATGGCTACACCTTC. Protein: CASSDRSYGYTF. The whole variable domain, filled in from reference TRBV2 and TRBJ1-2, reads EPEVTQTPSHQVTQMGQEVILRCVPISNHLYFYWYRQILGQKVEFLVSFYNNEISEKSEIFDDQFSVERPDGSNFTLKIRSTKLEDSAMYFCASSDRSYGYTFGSGTRLTVV.

Here the CDR3 DNA reads TGTGCCAGTAGTACAGGGACATTGGGCGGCGAGACCCAGTACTTC. It translates to CASSTGTLGGETQYF. The V call is TRBV19, the J call TRBJ2-5, with a weak D call TRBD1 (6 bases). The length of the CDR3 is 15 residues. Germline CDR1 reads LNHDA; CDR2 reads SQIVND (reference sequence). V gave up 4 bases and J gave up 5 bases, with 17 bases separating them.

The chain is built from TRBV28 and TRBJ1-4; 7 bases map to TRBD1. Germline assignment: CDR1 MDHEN and CDR2 SYDVKM. V trimming: 6 bases; J trimming: 8 bases; junction bases outside the gene matches: 15. This CDR3 region has 16 residues. CDR3 DNA sequence: TGTGCCAGCAGCCCCACCGCCTACAGGGGTCGCGAAAAACTGTTTTTT. It yields the protein CASSPTAYRGREKLFF.

A few counts support this clone. The chain is built from TRBV5-1 and TRBJ2-7; 8 bases line up with TRBD1. The CDR3 consists of 14 residues. Looked up from germline, CDR1 is SGHRS and CDR2 is YFSETQ. The junction had 2 bases not matched to a gene; V was cut back by 0 bases and J by 3 bases. The CDR3 sequence: CASSLGQGSYEQYF. The DNA for the CDR3 is TGCGCCAGCAGCTTGGGACAGGGGAGCTACGAGCAGTACTTC.

CDR3 nucleotide sequence: TGTGCCAGCAGTTACTCGGAGAGGGTTGAAGCTTTCTTT. This encodes CASSYSERVEAFF. V gene TRBV6-5 combines with J gene TRBJ1-1; no reliable D call. Deletions cut 0 bases from V and 7 bases from J, with 9 bases between. The germline CDR1 and CDR2 sequences are MNHEY and SVGAGI. The CDR3 runs 13 residues.

The rearrangement joins TRBV5-4 to TRBJ2-1, with TRBD2 matching 10 bases. The CDR3 is 15 residues long. V lost 4 bases, J lost 5 bases, and 6 bases stayed unmatched. Germline lookup yields CDR1 SGHNT and CDR2 YYREEE (reference sequence). CDR3 DNA sequence: TGTGCCAGCAGCCCAGCGGGAGGGCCCGACAATGAGCAGTTCTTC. It codes for CASSPAGGPDNEQFF.

A few counts support this clone. CDR3 DNA: TGTGCCAGCTCACTTCGGACAGGGCTAGGGAATGAGCAGTTCTTC. Encoded protein: CASSLRTGLGNEQFF. The chain is built from TRBV18 and TRBJ2-1, with 8 bases lining up with TRBD1. The CDR3 is made up of 15 amino acids. Trimming removed 4 bases from V and 7 bases from J; junction bases left unmatched: 9. CDR1 is KGHSH, CDR2 LQKENI, per germline.

This clone turned up a few times. The rearrangement uses TRBV4-3 and TRBJ2-4; the match to TRBD1 covers 9 bases. Trimming removed 5 bases from V and 3 bases from J; junction bases left unmatched: 5. Germline V lookup: CDR1 LGHNA, CDR2 YSLEER. This CDR3 region has 15 residues. CDR3 DNA: TGCGCCAGCAGCACCGGGACAGGGATCAAAAACATTCAGTACTTC. Residues: CASSTGTGIKNIQYF.